Presented here are 10 T cell receptor beta chains from one specimen sequenced in a study of CXCR3-negative and CXCR3-positive naive CD8 T cells. UMI-labeled 5' RACE yielded the TRB cDNA libraries. TCRdb reprocessed the 5' RACE reads and stores each CDR3 protein as one record, lacking DNA. The sample has about 41,000 distinct CDR3 sequences, and its top ten clones hold 1.5% to 2%. Source material: naive CXCR3- CD8+ T cells from blood. Noted subset: CD45RO-CCR7+CD27+CD95- naive CD8+ T cells lacking CXCR3 (TNR3-). These receptors originate from a human donor in good health. Some clones in this sample may be carry-over from other donors' samples.

The chain links TRBV15 to TRBJ2-5. CDR1 and CDR2 from the germline V gene are LNHNV and YYDKDF (reference sequence). The CDR3 has 16 residues. The CDR3 spells CATSRMASGATETQYF.

The chain combines TRBV4-3 with TRBJ1-5; the TCRdb D gene call, TRBD1, has no DNA to confirm it. The CDR3 consists of 15 residues. Germline V gives CDR1 LGHNA, CDR2 YSLEER. The CDR3 spells CASSQDTGGNQPQHF.

The V gene is TRBV4-3, the J gene TRBJ2-3; TCRdb gives TRBD1 as the D gene, but with no DNA this cannot be confirmed. CDR3 size: 17 residues. The germline V gene has CDR1 LGHNA and CDR2 YSLEER. The chain's CDR3 is CASSPIKAGQGTDTQYF.

The chain couples TRBV3-1 to TRBJ2-3. CDR1 is LGHDT and CDR2 is YNNKEL in the germline V gene (reference sequence). The CDR3 contains 15 residues. This CDR3 reads CASSPRSAGKDTQYF.

The rearrangement joins TRBV29-1 to TRBJ1-4. Germline V lookup: CDR1 SQVTM, CDR2 ANQGSEA. This CDR3 contains 12 residues. CDR3 region: CSVELADEKLFF.

This clonotype is labeled medium-sized based on frequency. J is TRBJ1-2 and V is TRBV4-3; TCRdb picks TRBD1, but there is no DNA to check that call. This CDR3 is 15 amino acids long. Germline CDR1 reads LGHNA; CDR2 reads YSLEER. The chain's CDR3 is CASSMGQGVAYGYTF.

The chain links TRBV28 to TRBJ1-1; TCRdb proposes TRBD1, but this gene call is untestable without DNA. The CDR3 covers 16 residues. Germline V CDR1 and CDR2: MDHEN, SYDVKM. The CDR3 loop reads CASSLSGVRANTEAFF.

The rearrangement joins TRBV7-6 to TRBJ2-3; checking the TCRdb D call of TRBD1 is not possible without DNA. The length of the CDR3 is 17 residues. Germline CDR1 is SGHVS and CDR2 is FNYEAQ. The CDR3 loop reads CASSHLRAASGTDTQYF.

V gene TRBV9 combines with J gene TRBJ2-7; TCRdb names TRBD1, which stays unverified in the absence of DNA. This CDR3 region has 13 residues. Germline V gene data show CDR1 as SGDLS and CDR2 as YYNGEE. The CDR3 protein is CASSGQGGYEQYF.

The chain recombines TRBV4-3 with TRBJ1-1; TCRdb names TRBD1, which stays unverified in the absence of DNA. This CDR3 has 16 residues. Germline CDR1 reads LGHNA; CDR2 reads YSLEER. This CDR3 reads CASSLGTGDPNTEAFF.